The clone carrying this T cell receptor (beta chain) occurred a few times. The CDR3 has 14 residues. Germline trimming cut 5 bases from V and 12 bases from J; bases unmatched to any gene: 7. In germline, CDR1 is SGHRS, CDR2 YFSETQ. TCRdb called the 5' RACE reads again in MiXCR, with one record for every CDR3 protein. The sample holds some 64,000 distinct CDR3 sequences, roughly 22% seen once. The rearrangement uses TRBV5-1 and TRBJ2-1, with 14 bases fitting TRBD2. What was sequenced was memory CD4+ T cells sorted from a lymph node. Subset in this sample: memory CD4+ T cells, CD4+CD45RO+CD25-. This sequence was found in a female donor with breast cancer. CDR3 sequence (DNA): TGCGCCAGCAGACCTGGGACTAGCGGGAGTACGCAGTTCTTC. It specifies CASRPGTSGSTQFF. The full variable domain, in which reference TRBV5-1 and TRBJ2-1 provide the parts outside the CDR3, is KAGVTQTPRYLIKTRGQQVTLSCSPISGHRSVSWYQQTPGQGLQFLFEYFSETQRNKGNFPGRFSGRQFSNSRSEMNVSTLELGDSALYLCASRPGTSGSTQFFGPGTRLTVL.